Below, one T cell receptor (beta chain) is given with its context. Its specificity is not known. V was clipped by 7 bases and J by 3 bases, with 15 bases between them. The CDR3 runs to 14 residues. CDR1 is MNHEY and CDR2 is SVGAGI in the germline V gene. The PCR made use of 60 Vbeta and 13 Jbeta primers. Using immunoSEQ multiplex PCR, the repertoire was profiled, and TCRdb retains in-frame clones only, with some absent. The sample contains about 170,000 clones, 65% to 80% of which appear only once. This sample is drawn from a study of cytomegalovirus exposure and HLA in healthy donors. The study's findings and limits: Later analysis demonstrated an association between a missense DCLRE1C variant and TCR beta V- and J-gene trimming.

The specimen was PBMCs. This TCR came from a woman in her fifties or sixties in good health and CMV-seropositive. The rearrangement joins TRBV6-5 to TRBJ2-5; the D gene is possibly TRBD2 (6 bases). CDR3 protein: CASISSPGEETQYF. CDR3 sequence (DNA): TGTGCCAGCATCTCGTCCCCGGGAGAAGAGACCCAGTACTTC.